The entry that follows covers one TCR beta chain sequence. A Seattle source enrolled patients during active infection and followed them longitudinally. This sample stems from a study of blood T cell repertoires in COVID-19. Whole-study context: The cDNA or gDNA used as material had been derived from T cells, B-cell-depleted T cells, or PBMCs.

In the study's own analysis: For nucleated cells, counts were estimated from reference gene primer amplification. The repertoire was sequenced with immunoSEQ multiplex PCR; TCRdb's copy has only in-frame clones and lacks some. For V, J and clone size, that table is used; D and trimming come from the DNA. The data hold about 300,000 clones, with 84% observed a single time. The V and J ends lost 6 bases and 6 bases, in that order; junction bases with no gene match: 7. This CDR3 spans 13 amino acids. The germline V gene encodes CDR1 MNHEY and CDR2 SVGEGT. The chain couples TRBV6-2 or TRBV6-3 to TRBJ1-1, with 7 nucleotides matching TRBD1. The sample consisted of peripheral blood. This TCR derives from a human donor with COVID-19, enrolled during active disease. The donor label of this sample is uncertain. The CDR3 nucleotides are TGTGCCAGCAGCCCCCAGGGGGGACCTGAAGCTTTCTTT. Translated, it gives CASSPQGGPEAFF.